Included here is one TCR beta chain sequence, with context. This record belongs to a study of T cells in Graves' hyperthyroidism and ophthalmopathy. Study-level background: The blood sample was taken at first diagnosis, before treatment began.

Amplified TCR beta CDR3 regions came from RNA transcripts. First-round RT-PCR of the TCR CDR3 relied on the HTBI primer set. TCRdb reprocessed the multiplex PCR reads with MiXCR, giving one entry per CDR3 protein. The repertoire holds fewer than 450,000 distinct CDR3 sequences, with around 15% as singletons. V dropped 0 bases and J dropped 3; count of bases not matched to a gene: 3. CDR1 is SGHVS and CDR2 is FNYEAQ in the germline V gene. This CDR3 contains 15 residues. Cells are PBMCs isolated from over 7.5 ml of fresh blood. The chain employs TRBV7-6 and TRBJ2-7; 9 nucleotides line up with TRBD2. This TCR was recovered from a woman between 55 and 75 years old with Graves' ophthalmopathy. The material sequenced was blood. This CDR3 reads CASSLAASGVYEQYF. DNA of the CDR3: TGTGCCAGCAGCTTAGCCGCTAGCGGGGTCTACGAGCAGTACTTC.